A selection of T cell receptor beta chains follows, all from one sample in a study of blood T cell repertoires in COVID-19. Sequenced by immunoSEQ multiplex PCR; TCRdb stores in-frame clones only, minus some. The sample contains 88,000 or so clones, approximately 89% of which appear only once. The sequenced sample consisted of peripheral blood. The receptors were gathered from a middle-aged man with acute or convalescent COVID-19. CDR3s include the opening cysteine and the closing phenylalanine or tryptophan. D genes are given only for firm matches. Rows may omit the clone size; those that give it use once, few, many or a size class.

J: TRBJ2-3; size: .; V: TRBV27; D: .; CDR3: CASSSRKGTHRVSSTDTQYF; DNA: TGTGCCAGCAGTTCGAGAAAAGGGACCCACAGGGTATCGAGCACAGATACGCAGTATTTT
J: TRBJ2-1; size: .; V: TRBV2; D: TRBD2; CDR3: CASRLAGGEQFF; DNA: TGTGCCAGCAGACTAGCGGGGGGTGAGCAGTTCTTC
J: TRBJ2-1; size: .; V: TRBV5-4; D: TRBD1; CDR3: CASSFQGAGNNEQFF; DNA: TGTGCCAGCAGCTTTCAGGGGGCGGGTAACAATGAGCAGTTCTTC
J: TRBJ2-1; size: .; V: TRBV6-2/TRBV6-3; D: TRBD2; CDR3: CASSQGLAGYYEQFF; DNA: TGTGCCAGCAGTCAGGGACTAGCGGGATACTATGAGCAGTTCTTC
J: TRBJ2-4; size: .; V: TRBV9; D: TRBD1; CDR3: CASSVEPGQGAIIAKNIQYF; DNA: TGTGCCAGCAGCGTGGAACCGGGACAGGGGGCCATCATAGCCAAAAACATTCAGTACTTC
J: TRBJ2-1; size: .; V: TRBV29-1; D: TRBD2; CDR3: CSVVPAGGGEQFF; DNA: TGCAGCGTCGTCCCGGCGGGAGGGGGTGAGCAGTTCTTC
J: TRBJ1-3; size: .; V: TRBV29-1; D: TRBD1; CDR3: CSVETGSSGNTIYF; DNA: TGCAGCGTTGAGACAGGGAGCTCTGGAAACACCATATATTTT
J: TRBJ2-1; size: .; V: TRBV5-5; D: .; CDR3: CASSTVGQSTPRGEQFF; DNA: TGTGCCAGCAGCACAGTTGGACAGTCAACCCCCAGAGGTGAGCAGTTCTTC
J: TRBJ1-1; size: .; V: TRBV3-1/TRBV3-2; D: TRBD1; CDR3: CASSTAGTANTEAFF; DNA: TGTGCCAGCAGTACCGCCGGGACAGCGAACACTGAAGCTTTCTTT
J: TRBJ2-5; size: .; V: TRBV5-6; D: TRBD2; CDR3: CASSFEGLAGKETQYF; DNA: TGTGCCAGCAGCTTCGAAGGACTAGCGGGAAAAGAGACCCAGTACTTC
J: TRBJ1-1; size: .; V: TRBV29-1; D: .; CDR3: CSVTATASNTEAFF; DNA: TGCAGCGTTACGGCGACAGCCTCGAACACTGAAGCTTTCTTT
J: TRBJ2-1; size: .; V: TRBV19; D: TRBD2; CDR3: CASSMGSGSNYNEQFF; DNA: TGTGCCAGTAGTATGGGTAGCGGGAGCAATTACAATGAGCAGTTCTTC
J: TRBJ2-3; size: .; V: TRBV5-4; D: TRBD1; CDR3: CASSSGQERSTDTQYF; DNA: TGTGCCAGCAGCTCGGGACAGGAGAGGAGCACAGATACGCAGTATTTT
J: TRBJ2-1; size: .; V: TRBV19; D: TRBD2; CDR3: CASSIATSENEQFF; DNA: TGTGCCAGTAGTATAGCTACTAGCGAGAATGAGCAGTTCTTC
J: TRBJ1-6; size: .; V: TRBV6-5; D: TRBD1; CDR3: CASRIGTAHGSPLHF; DNA: TGTGCCAGTCGAATCGGGACAGCGCACGGTTCACCCCTCCACTTT
J: TRBJ1-1; size: .; V: TRBV2; D: TRBD1; CDR3: CASSEGQGLNTEAFF; DNA: TGTGCCAGCAGTGAAGGACAGGGGCTGAACACTGAAGCTTTCTTT
J: TRBJ2-7; size: .; V: TRBV9; D: TRBD1; CDR3: CASSPTGQGYEQYF; DNA: TGTGCCAGCAGCCCGACGGGACAGGGCTACGAGCAGTACTTC
J: TRBJ1-1; size: .; V: TRBV30; D: TRBD1; CDR3: CAGDRGWGNTEAFF; DNA: TGTGCCGGGGACAGGGGCTGGGGGAACACTGAAGCTTTCTTT
J: TRBJ1-2; size: .; V: TRBV19; D: TRBD1; CDR3: CASSRPGGEDYGYTF; DNA: TGTGCCAGTAGTCGACCAGGGGGCGAAGACTATGGCTACACCTTC
J: TRBJ2-1; size: .; V: TRBV7-2; D: .; CDR3: CASSHRTQSPNEQFF; DNA: TGTGCCAGCAGCCACAGGACCCAATCCCCCAATGAGCAGTTCTTC
J: TRBJ1-1; size: .; V: TRBV11-1; D: .; CDR3: CASSFRRADTEAFF; DNA: TGTGCCAGCAGCTTTCGCAGGGCCGACACTGAAGCTTTCTTT
J: TRBJ1-1; size: .; V: TRBV4-1; D: .; CDR3: CASSLSQGFAEAFF; DNA: TGCGCCAGCAGCCTATCCCAGGGGTTTGCTGAAGCTTTCTTT
J: TRBJ2-5; size: .; V: TRBV7-6; D: .; CDR3: CASSFRRGQETQYF; DNA: TGTGCCAGCAGCTTCCGTCGAGGCCAAGAGACCCAGTACTTC
J: TRBJ2-2; size: .; V: TRBV19; D: .; CDR3: CASSTGQNTGELFF; DNA: TGTGCCAGTAGTACGGGACAGAACACCGGGGAGCTGTTTTTT
J: TRBJ2-3; size: .; V: TRBV18; D: TRBD1; CDR3: CASSPGDRGADTQYF; DNA: TGTGCCAGCTCACCAGGGGACAGGGGGGCAGATACGCAGTATTTT
J: TRBJ1-6; size: .; V: TRBV7-2; D: .; CDR3: CASSPQRGPLHF; DNA: TGTGCCAGCAGCCCGCAACGGGGGCCCCTCCACTTT
J: TRBJ1-5; size: .; V: TRBV30; D: .; CDR3: CAWSDYNNQPQHF; DNA: TGTGCCTGGAGTGATTATAACAATCAGCCCCAGCATTTT
J: TRBJ2-7; size: .; V: TRBV3-1/TRBV3-2; D: TRBD1; CDR3: CASSQTGTGASEQYF; DNA: TGTGCCAGCAGCCAAACGGGGACAGGGGCGTCCGAGCAGTACTTC
J: TRBJ1-1; size: .; V: TRBV19; D: .; CDR3: CASSMERRTEAFF; DNA: TGTGCCAGTAGTATGGAGAGGCGAACTGAAGCTTTCTTT
J: TRBJ2-3; size: .; V: TRBV6-6; D: .; CDR3: CASSYAVAGRGDTQYF; DNA: TGTGCCAGCAGTTACGCAGTGGCGGGGCGCGGGGATACGCAGTATTTT
J: TRBJ1-1; size: .; V: TRBV6-5; D: .; CDR3: CASRVTFNTEAFF; DNA: TGTGCCAGCAGGGTGACATTCAACACTGAAGCTTTCTTT
J: TRBJ1-1; size: .; V: TRBV3-1/TRBV3-2; D: .; CDR3: CASSPRRWQLGTEAFF; DNA: TGTGCCAGCAGCCCCCGCCGTTGGCAGCTAGGAACTGAAGCTTTCTTT
J: TRBJ2-3; size: .; V: TRBV5-4; D: TRBD2; CDR3: CASSPGLAPSTDTQYF; DNA: TGTGCCAGCAGCCCCGGACTAGCGCCTAGCACAGATACGCAGTATTTT
J: TRBJ2-3; size: once; V: TRBV5-1; D: TRBD1; CDR3: CASSLGGTGGADTQYF; DNA: TGCGCCAGCAGCTTGGGTGGGACAGGGGGCGCAGATACGCAGTATTTT
J: TRBJ1-1; size: .; V: TRBV12-3/TRBV12-4; D: .; CDR3: CASSFLWTEAFF; DNA: TGTGCCAGCAGCTTCCTATGGACAGAAGCTTTCTTT
J: TRBJ1-6; size: .; V: TRBV14; D: .; CDR3: CASSQEKGYSNSPLHF; DNA: TGTGCCAGCAGCCAAGAGAAGGGGTATAGTAATTCACCCCTCCACTTT
J: TRBJ1-1; size: .; V: TRBV14; D: TRBD1; CDR3: CASSHGQGYTEAFF; DNA: TGTGCCAGCAGCCATGGACAGGGTTACACTGAAGCTTTCTTT
J: TRBJ1-1; size: .; V: TRBV19; D: .; CDR3: CASIERGNTEAFF; DNA: TGTGCCAGTATTGAGAGAGGGAACACTGAAGCTTTCTTT
J: TRBJ2-1; size: .; V: TRBV19; D: .; CDR3: CASSIGGSRNEQFF; DNA: TGTGCCAGTAGTATTGGGGGCAGTCGGAATGAGCAGTTCTTC
J: TRBJ1-1; size: .; V: TRBV28; D: .; CDR3: CASSLYRLSTEAFF; DNA: TGTGCCAGCAGTTTGTACAGGTTAAGTACTGAAGCTTTCTTT
J: TRBJ2-7; size: .; V: TRBV5-6; D: TRBD2; CDR3: CASSLRTSGRPREQYF; DNA: TGTGCCAGCAGCTTGCGGACTAGCGGGAGACCGCGGGAGCAGTACTTC
J: TRBJ1-2; size: .; V: TRBV5-1; D: .; CDR3: CASSMDSYTYGYTF; DNA: TGCGCCAGCAGCATGGACAGCTATACCTATGGCTACACCTTC
J: TRBJ2-4; size: .; V: TRBV28; D: .; CDR3: CASSLSIGGVAKNIQYF; DNA: TGTGCCAGCAGTTTATCTATCGGAGGGGTAGCCAAAAACATTCAGTACTTC
J: TRBJ2-2; size: once; V: TRBV7-9; D: TRBD1; CDR3: CASSLGDSLTGELFF; DNA: TGTGCCAGCAGCTTAGGGGACAGCCTGACCGGGGAGCTGTTTTTT
J: TRBJ2-2; size: .; V: TRBV30; D: TRBD2; CDR3: CACRRTSGNTGELFF; DNA: TGTGCCTGCCGTAGGACTAGCGGCAACACCGGGGAGCTGTTTTTT
J: TRBJ1-2; size: few; V: TRBV3-1/TRBV3-2; D: .; CDR3: CASSHFYGYTF; DNA: TGTGCCAGCAGCCACTTCTATGGCTACACCTTC
J: TRBJ1-1; size: .; V: TRBV6-6; D: TRBD1; CDR3: CASSLFTGAYTEAFF; DNA: TGTGCCAGCAGCCTATTTACAGGGGCATACACTGAAGCTTTCTTT
J: TRBJ1-1; size: .; V: TRBV7-9; D: .; CDR3: CASSPPRGAFF; DNA: TGTGCCAGCAGCCCCCCCCGGGGGGCTTTCTTT
J: TRBJ2-1; size: .; V: TRBV13; D: TRBD2; CDR3: CASSLGPFGGSYNEQFF; DNA: TGTGCCAGCAGCTTAGGGCCCTTCGGCGGGAGTTACAATGAGCAGTTCTTC
J: TRBJ2-1; size: few; V: TRBV5-1; D: TRBD2; CDR3: CASSTSGRTDEQFF; DNA: TGCGCCAGCAGCACTAGCGGGAGGACAGATGAGCAGTTCTTC
J: TRBJ2-7; size: .; V: TRBV2; D: .; CDR3: CASSPMYEQYF; DNA: TGTGCCAGCAGCCCTATGTACGAGCAGTACTTC
J: TRBJ1-6; size: .; V: TRBV25-1; D: .; CDR3: CASSEWGDNSPLHF; DNA: TGTGCCAGCAGTGAATGGGGGGATAATTCACCCCTCCACTTT
J: TRBJ1-1; size: .; V: TRBV4-3; D: .; CDR3: CASSQVGSARGTEAFF; DNA: TGCGCCAGCAGCCAAGTGGGGTCAGCGAGGGGGACTGAAGCTTTCTTT